Shown below are 21 T cell receptor beta chains from a single sample sequenced in a study of neurological immune-mediated disorders. TCRdb reanalysed the 5' RACE reads using MiXCR and keeps one entry per CDR3 protein. The repertoire consists of 40,000 to 55,000 distinct CDR3 sequences, with under 3.5% occurring once and the leading ten covering roughly 15%. The specimen sequenced was PBMCs. The receptor source for this set is a woman aged 50 to 60 with multiple sclerosis.

In this sample, this clonotype turned up many times. The chain recombines TRBV29-1 with TRBJ1-5; D perhaps matches TRBD1 (5 bases). CDR3 length equals 13 residues. V lost 5 bases to trimming and J lost 1 base, with 9 bases between them. Looked up from germline, CDR1 is SQVTM and CDR2 is ANQGSEA. The CDR3 region has the DNA TGCAGCGTTACCGACAGAAGCAATCAGCCCCAGCATTTT. It yields the protein CSVTDRSNQPQHF.

This clonotype was picked up many times. The chain employs TRBV3-1 and TRBJ2-7; tentative D call: TRBD1 (6 bases). The germline CDR1 and CDR2 sequences are LGHDT and YNNKEL (reference sequence). The V end lost 0 bases, the J end lost 5 bases, and 20 bases lay between the germline ends. This CDR3 is 17 amino acids long. The CDR3 protein is CASSQDLRFRGNNEQYF. For the CDR3, the DNA is TGTGCCAGCAGCCAAGATCTTAGGTTTAGGGGGAATAACGAGCAGTACTTC.

At least ten counts were recorded for this clonotype. The V gene is TRBV7-2, the J gene TRBJ1-6; no clear D gene. Trimming took 5 bases from V and 7 from J, leaving 12 bases between them. The CDR3 runs to 14 residues. Germline V gene data show CDR1 as SGHTA and CDR2 as FQGNSA. In DNA form, the CDR3 reads TGTGCCAGCAGCATGGGTAATGGCAATTCACCCCTCCACTTT. This sequence encodes CASSMGNGNSPLHF. The full variable domain, completed using reference TRBV7-2 and TRBJ1-6, is GAGVSQSPSNKVTEKGKDVELRCDPISGHTALYWYRQSLGQGLEFLIYFQGNSAPDKSGLPSDRFSAERTGGSVSTLTIQRTQQEDSAVYLCASSMGNGNSPLHFGNGTRLTVT.

This clonotype was recorded many times. The V and J genes are TRBV20-1 and TRBJ1-1; D is uncertain. There are 14 residues in the CDR3. CDR1 DFQATT and CDR2 SNEGSKA come from the germline V gene (reference sequence). The ends were cut back, 5 bases at V and 1 base at J, with 14 bases in the middle. The CDR3 loop is CSALSHAGNTEAFF. CDR3 bases: TGCAGTGCTCTAAGCCATGCCGGGAACACTGAAGCTTTCTTT.

This clonotype was seen ten or more times. The gene calls are TRBV7-9 and TRBJ1-6; D gene uncertain. Germline V gene data show CDR1 as SEHNR and CDR2 as FQNEAQ (reference sequence). Trimming removed 6 bases at V and 9 bases at J, with 9 bases between. The CDR3 runs to 12 residues. In DNA, the CDR3 is TGTGCCAGCAGTCAAAGTAGTTCACCCCTCCACTTT. Protein product: CASSQSSSPLHF.

Many counts were recorded for this clonotype. The chain carries TRBV12-3 or TRBV12-4 and TRBJ1-6, with 8 nucleotides matching TRBD1. Trimming removed 6 bases from V and 7 bases from J; junction bases left unmatched: 8. The CDR3 is 15 amino acids. This chain's CDR3 is CASSLRTGLNSPLHF. In nucleotides, the CDR3 is TGTGCCAGCAGCCTACGGACAGGGTTGAATTCACCCCTCCACTTT.

This clonotype was observed at least ten times. The chain couples TRBV24-1 to TRBJ2-5; D is possibly TRBD2 (6 bases). Germline V gene lookup returns CDR1 KGHDR and CDR2 SFDVKD. The CDR3 covers 13 residues. The V gene lost 4 bases and the J gene lost 6 bases, with 11 bases spanning the gap. CDR3 residues: CATSDPGAQTQYF. DNA for the CDR3: TGTGCCACCAGTGACCCGGGAGCCCAGACCCAGTACTTC.

This clonotype showed up many times. The chain links TRBV12-3 or TRBV12-4 to TRBJ2-3; TRBD2 is a possible D gene (5 bases). Trimming pared 5 bases from V and 3 bases from J, leaving 15 bases between. This CDR3 contains 15 residues. The CDR3 spells CASSRLAFGTDTQYF. The CDR3 coding sequence is TGTGCCAGCAGTCGGCTAGCTTTCGGGACAGATACGCAGTATTTT.

In this sample, this clonotype turned up many times. The V and J genes are TRBV7-2 and TRBJ1-2; D is perhaps TRBD1 (6 bases). V was cut by 4 bases and J by 2 bases, with 14 bases left in between. Germline V gene lookup returns CDR1 SGHTA and CDR2 FQGNSA. The CDR3 totals 15 residues. The CDR3 protein is CASSYQGRGNYGYTF. CDR3 DNA sequence: TGTGCCAGCAGCTATCAGGGGAGAGGAAACTATGGCTACACCTTC.

This clonotype was counted many times. This chain connects TRBV20-1 to TRBJ2-1; 12 bases are a match to TRBD2. Germline-derived CDR1 and CDR2 are DFQATT and SNEGSKA (reference sequence). The CDR3 runs 15 residues. Trimming cost V 5 bases and J 8 bases; bases outside gene matches: 10. The CDR3 region is CSAPRLAGAVDEQFF. In nucleotides, the CDR3 is TGCAGTGCTCCGCGACTAGCGGGAGCTGTAGATGAGCAGTTCTTC.

V is TRBV18 and J is TRBJ1-2; D possibly corresponds to TRBD1 (6 bases). Trimming stripped 2 bases from V and 2 bases from J, with 12 bases between. This CDR3 has 15 amino acids. Germline CDR1 and CDR2: KGHSH and LQKENI. The CDR3 spells CASSPDPRGNYGYTF. CDR3 in DNA: TGTGCCAGCTCACCAGATCCGAGGGGGAACTATGGCTACACCTTC.

This sequence joins TRBV2 and TRBJ2-1, with D possibly TRBD1 on 6 matching bases. Germline CDR1 and CDR2: SNHLY and FYNNEI. V lost 3 bases and J lost 0, with 12 bases in between. This CDR3 contains 16 residues. CDR3 sequence (DNA): TGTGCCAGCAGTGATGAAGTGACAGGCTCCTACAATGAGCAGTTCTTC. Amino acid sequence: CASSDEVTGSYNEQFF. The entire variable domain, with the rest obtained from reference TRBV2 and TRBJ2-1, is as follows: EPEVTQTPSHQVTQMGQEVILRCVPISNHLYFYWYRQILGQKVEFLVSFYNNEISEKSEIFDDQFSVERPDGSNFTLKIRSTKLEDSAMYFCASSDEVTGSYNEQFFGPGTRLTVL.

The table lists this clonotype with many counts. This chain uses TRBV20-1 with TRBJ2-5, with 9 bases aligning to TRBD2. With V trimmed by 1 base and J by 4 bases, 4 bases remained unmatched. CDR1 and CDR2 (germline): DFQATT, SNEGSKA (reference sequence). The CDR3 extends over 14 amino acids. In DNA, the CDR3 is TGCAGTGCTAGAGTTAGTAGCGGGGGAGAGACCCAGTACTTC. Its translation: CSARVSSGGETQYF.

This clonotype appeared many times. The chain carries TRBV7-9 and TRBJ1-1, with D possibly TRBD1 on 5 matching bases. Looked up from germline, CDR1 is SEHNR and CDR2 is FQNEAQ (reference sequence). The CDR3 sequence is 13 residues long. The ends were cut back, 4 bases at V and 6 bases at J, with 12 bases in the middle. CDR3 sequence: CASSSPGDPEAFF. The CDR3 nucleotides are TGTGCCAGCAGCTCCCCGGGGGACCCTGAAGCTTTCTTT. The complete variable domain, with remaining parts taken from reference TRBV7-9 and TRBJ1-1, reads DTGVSQNPRHKITKRGQNVTFRCDPISEHNRLYWYRQTLGQGPEFLTYFQNEAQLEKSRLLSDRFSAERPKGSFSTLEIQRTEQGDSAMYLCASSSPGDPEAFFGQGTRLTVV.

This clonotype was seen many times. The chain has TRBV7-6 and TRBJ1-4; 7 bases align to TRBD1. The CDR3 sequence is 16 residues long. CDR1 is SGHVS, CDR2 FNYEAQ, per germline. Trimming took 5 bases from V and 0 from J; bases not matched to a gene: 6. The CDR3 DNA follows: TGTGCCAGCAGCCCCACAGGGGCCGCAACTAATGAAAAACTGTTTTTT. Its translation: CASSPTGAATNEKLFF. The whole variable domain, filled in from reference TRBV7-6 and TRBJ1-4, reads GAGVSQSPRYKVTKRGQDVALRCDPISGHVSLYWYRQALGQGPEFLTYFNYEAQQDKSGLPNDRFSAERPEGSISTLTIQRTEQRDSAMYRCASSPTGAATNEKLFFGSGTQLSVL.

The chain employs TRBV3-1 and TRBJ2-5; D perhaps matches TRBD1 (6 bases). This CDR3 comprises 15 residues. With 0 bases removed from V and 2 bases from J, the gap between germline ends came to 10 bases. Germline V gene lookup returns CDR1 LGHDT and CDR2 YNNKEL (reference sequence). The CDR3 region has the DNA TGTGCCAGCAGCCAAGATGTAACAGGGCAAGAGACCCAGTACTTC. This gives the protein CASSQDVTGQETQYF.

This clonotype was seen repeatedly, ten times or more. This rearrangement joins TRBV7-6 to TRBJ2-2; D not resolved. CDR1 is SGHVS and CDR2 is FNYEAQ in the germline V gene. V lost 1 base, J lost 7 bases, and 4 bases lay in between. CDR3 length: 12 amino acids. CDR3 nucleotide sequence: TGTGCCAGCAGCTTAGGACTCGGGGAGCTGTTTTTT. Translation: CASSLGLGELFF.

Ten or more counts support this clonotype. The V and J genes are TRBV6-5 and TRBJ2-5; 7 bases agree with TRBD2. V trimming: 0 bases; J trimming: 4 bases; junction bases outside the gene matches: 8. The CDR3 is 16 amino acids. Germline V gene sequence: CDR1 MNHEY, CDR2 SVGAGI. The CDR3 sequence is CASSYSLGREGETQYF. DNA for the CDR3: TGTGCCAGCAGTTACTCTCTTGGGAGGGAAGGAGAGACCCAGTACTTC.

This clonotype came up many times. This sequence joins TRBV5-1 and TRBJ2-1; the match to TRBD1 covers 7 bases. The CDR3 spans 15 residues. The ends lost 2 bases at V and 0 bases at J; junction bases unmatched: 2. Germline-derived CDR1 and CDR2 are SGHRS and YFSETQ. CDR3 DNA: TGCGCCAGCAGCTTTGCAGGGGGCTCCTACAATGAGCAGTTCTTC. This codes for CASSFAGGSYNEQFF.

There are many counts of this clonotype. The genes are TRBV5-6 and TRBJ2-1; tentatively, D is TRBD2 (7 bases). Germline V CDR1 and CDR2: SGHDT, YYEEEE. This CDR3 contains 14 residues. Trimming pared 3 bases from V and 8 bases from J, leaving 15 bases between. The CDR3 sequence: CASSYVGGGDEQFF. The CDR3 DNA reads TGTGCCAGCAGCTACGTAGGGGGGGGTGATGAGCAGTTCTTC.

This clonotype was observed many times. This sequence joins TRBV7-2 and TRBJ2-1; TRBD2 agrees at 8 bases. This CDR3 has 17 amino acids. The germline V gene has CDR1 SGHTA and CDR2 FQGNSA. Losses at the gene ends were 2 bases for V and 4 bases for J; bases not matched to a gene: 10. CDR3 loop: CASSLWDPGLGYNEQFF. The CDR3 DNA reads TGTGCCAGCAGCTTATGGGACCCGGGACTAGGGTACAATGAGCAGTTCTTC.